Below, 16 T cell receptor beta chains from the same sample are listed, as sequenced in a study of T cell clones after liver transplantation. Produced via immunoSEQ multiplex PCR; TCRdb's table is partial and in-frame only. Here the sample spans tens of thousands of clones, 90% to 95% being singletons. The sample here was CD4+ T cells from blood, taken less than 28 months after liver transplant. The receptors were sampled from a human patient who received a liver transplant. These T cells may partly come from the graft donor.

J is TRBJ1-1 and V is TRBV5-1, with D tentatively TRBD1 (5 bases). V dropped 2 bases and J dropped 4 bases, with 21 bases sitting between them. The V gene's germline CDR1 is SGHRS and CDR2 YFSETQ. CDR3 length: 17 residues. The CDR3 sequence is CASSLNPPGGVGTEAFF. CDR3 nucleotides: TGCGCCAGCAGCTTAAATCCCCCGGGAGGGGTCGGCACTGAAGCTTTCTTT.

The gene calls are TRBV2 and TRBJ2-7; TRBD2 matches 7 bases. V was pared by 5 bases and J by 0 bases, with 7 bases of the junction left unmatched. Germline V CDR1 and CDR2: SNHLY, FYNNEI. The CDR3 loop spans 15 amino acids. As DNA, the CDR3 is TGTGCCAGCAGTCGGCTAGCGGACGTCTCCTACGAGCAGTACTTC. Protein sequence: CASSRLADVSYEQYF.

J is TRBJ2-5 and V is TRBV7-2, with 8 bases lining up with TRBD2. The germline gives CDR1 SGHTA, CDR2 FQGNSA. CDR3 length equals 14 residues. J lost 5 bases, V lost 4 bases, and 6 bases had no gene match. The CDR3 DNA follows: TGTGCCAGCAGCTCAAGGACTAGCCGCGAGACCCAGTACTTC. This encodes CASSSRTSRETQYF. Variable domain in full (rest from reference TRBV7-2 and TRBJ2-5): GAGVSQSPSNKVTEKGKDVELRCDPISGHTALYWYRQSLGQGLEFLIYFQGNSAPDKSGLPSDRFSAERTGGSVSTLTIQRTQQEDSAVYLCASSSRTSRETQYFGPGTRLLVL.

The chain uses TRBV30 and TRBJ1-2; 7 nucleotides match TRBD1. V was pared by 0 bases and J by 8 bases, with 6 bases of the junction left unmatched. The germline gives CDR1 GTSNPN, CDR2 SVGIG (reference sequence). The CDR3 runs to 13 residues. For the CDR3, the DNA is TGTGCCTGGAGTGTACAGGGGAGCGGGGGCTACACCTTC. Protein: CAWSVQGSGGYTF.

The chain has TRBV5-1 and TRBJ1-4; possible D gene TRBD1, 6 bases. The V end was cut by 2 bases, the J end by 7 bases, with 15 bases between. The CDR3 sequence is 15 residues long. CDR1 and CDR2 from the germline V gene are SGHRS and YFSETQ. The chain's CDR3 is CASSFGGQGSEKLFF. The CDR3 DNA reads TGCGCCAGCAGCTTTGGCGGGCAGGGGAGTGAAAAACTGTTTTTT. Full variable domain (remainder filled in from reference TRBV5-1 and TRBJ1-4): KAGVTQTPRYLIKTRGQQVTLSCSPISGHRSVSWYQQTPGQGLQFLFEYFSETQRNKGNFPGRFSGRQFSNSRSEMNVSTLELGDSALYLCASSFGGQGSEKLFFGSGTQLSVL.

This clone has a single count. The chain links TRBV15 to TRBJ2-5, with 8 nucleotides matching TRBD1. The length of the CDR3 is 15 residues. J was trimmed by 5 bases and V by 1 base; bases with no gene match: 6. CDR1 is LNHNV and CDR2 is YYDKDF in the germline V gene (reference sequence). CDR3: CATSRAATGDETQYF. The CDR3 nucleotides are TGTGCCACCAGCAGAGCTGCGACAGGGGACGAGACCCAGTACTTC.

The rearrangement uses TRBV5-6 and TRBJ1-1, with D uncertain. CDR1 is SGHDT and CDR2 is YYEEEE in the germline V gene. This CDR3 has 12 amino acids. V gave up 5 bases and J gave up 4 bases, with 9 bases separating them. The CDR3, as DNA: TGTGCCAGCAGTCGACGAGGCACTGAAGCTTTCTTT. Protein: CASSRRGTEAFF.

This clone was observed a few times. This chain uses TRBV18 with TRBJ2-7; 8 bases line up with TRBD2. The CDR3 consists of 14 residues. CDR1 is KGHSH and CDR2 is LQKENI in the germline V gene. The V segment lost 6 bases and the J segment 4 bases; nucleotides outside the gene matches: 8. The CDR3 DNA is TGTGCCAGCTCCCTCCCGGGAGGGCAGTACGAGCAGTACTTC. Protein: CASSLPGGQYEQYF.

DNA of the CDR3: TGTGCCAGCAGTGCAACTAGCACCGGGGAGCTGTTTTTT. This codes for CASSATSTGELFF. This chain uses TRBV2 with TRBJ2-2; perhaps TRBD2 as D (5 bases). Germline lookup yields CDR1 SNHLY and CDR2 FYNNEI. There are 13 residues in the CDR3. The V and J ends lost 4 bases and 4 bases respectively, with 7 bases between them.

The chain carries TRBV5-4 and TRBJ2-7, with 10 bases aligning to TRBD2. Germline CDR1 SGHNT, CDR2 YYREEE (reference sequence). The CDR3 contains 16 residues. With V trimmed by 4 bases and J by 6 bases, 13 bases remained unmatched. CDR3 bases: TGTGCCAGCAGCCGCTCAGCGGGAGGGCCCTCAAGCGAGCAGTACTTC. Translated: CASSRSAGGPSSEQYF.

This clone was seen a single time. This chain's CDR3 is CASSWGQGYGYTF. CDR3 sequence (DNA): TGTGCCAGCAGCTGGGGACAGGGCTACGGCTACACCTTC. The gene calls are TRBV28 and TRBJ1-2; 9 bases map to TRBD1. V lost 6 bases, J lost 8 bases, and 7 bases stayed unmatched. The CDR3 is 13 amino acids. Germline V gene sequence: CDR1 MDHEN, CDR2 SYDVKM.

The V gene is TRBV6-5, the J gene TRBJ2-2; 13 bases map to TRBD2. The CDR3 has 15 amino acids. The germline V gene encodes CDR1 MNHEY and CDR2 SVGAGI. The V segment lost 9 bases and the J segment 4 bases; nucleotides outside the gene matches: 5. In nucleotides, the CDR3 is TGTGCCAGTTCTGGACTAGCGGGAGTCACCGGGGAGCTGTTTTTT. Its protein product is CASSGLAGVTGELFF.

The CDR3 loop is CASSLVQGDTQYF. The CDR3 coding sequence is TGTGCCAGCAGCTTGGTCCAGGGCGATACGCAGTATTTT. The rearrangement uses TRBV5-6 and TRBJ2-3; weak D call: TRBD1 (5 bases). The CDR3 loop spans 13 amino acids. Germline loops: CDR1 SGHDT, CDR2 YYEEEE. Trimming left V 0 bases short and J 6 bases short, with 8 bases between.

The rearrangement joins TRBV6-6 to TRBJ2-7, with D perhaps given as TRBD1 or TRBD2 (5 bases each). CDR1 MNHNY and CDR2 SVGAGI come from the germline V gene (reference sequence). The V and J ends lost 6 bases and 0 bases respectively, with 15 bases between them. The length of the CDR3 is 15 residues. CDR3 coding DNA: TGTGCCAGCAGCCGTCCGGGACGCAGCTCCTACGAGCAGTACTTC. Its protein product is CASSRPGRSSYEQYF.

The CDR3 DNA sequence: TGCAGCGTTGACCTTGCAGGGGGAAATGAGCAGTTCTTC. Translated: CSVDLAGGNEQFF. The V call is TRBV29-1, the J call TRBJ2-1; 7 bases are a match to TRBD1. CDR3 size: 13 residues. The germline V gene encodes CDR1 SQVTM and CDR2 ANQGSEA. V lost 3 bases, J lost 7 bases, and 6 bases stayed unmatched.

The rearrangement links TRBV7-6 to TRBJ1-1, with D possibly matching TRBD1 (6 bases). Trimming took 5 bases from V and 0 from J, leaving 16 bases between them. The CDR3 has 16 amino acids. Germline lookup yields CDR1 SGHVS and CDR2 FNYEAQ. The CDR3 is CASSPHAGEMNTEAFF. The CDR3 nucleotides read TGTGCCAGCAGCCCCCATGCAGGGGAGATGAACACTGAAGCTTTCTTT.